This T cell receptor (beta chain) was observed in a study of OX40 agonist ivuxolimab in advanced cancers. As for this clone: Its antigen is still unknown.

The study's findings and limits: Low normalized T-cell clonal expansion also characterized some of the nonresponders.

Using immunoSEQ multiplex PCR, the repertoire was profiled, and TCRdb retains in-frame clones only, with some absent. The sample holds roughly 91,000 clones, 80% to 90% seen once. The CDR3 has 13 amino acids. V lost 6 bases, J lost 2 bases, and 1 base stayed unmatched. The germline V gene has CDR1 MNHNS and CDR2 SASEGT. The clonotype comes from an adult with an advanced solid tumor such as melanoma, head and neck, liver or kidney cancer. The sequences come from CD4+ or CD8+ T cells sorted from blood, collected in a trial of the OX40 agonist ivuxolimab. The rearrangement uses TRBV6-1 and TRBJ1-5; 7 nucleotides match TRBD1. The CDR3 spells CASSDRGNQPQHF. In DNA, the CDR3 is TGTGCCAGCAGCGACAGGGGCAATCAGCCCCAGCATTTT.